The clone carrying this T cell receptor (beta chain) was observed many times. A TCRbeta library incorporating unique molecular identifiers was prepared. One entry per CDR3 protein results from TCRdb running MiXCR on the PCR reads. The sample holds over 150,000 distinct CDR3 sequences, over 5.5% seen once. This CDR3 comprises 18 residues. Looked up from germline, CDR1 is SGHDT and CDR2 is YYEEEE. V shed 3 bases, J shed 6 bases, and the junction held 17 bases outside the gene matches. This specimen belongs to a study of T-cell reconstitution after alpha-beta-depleted transplantation in children. Sequenced material: PBMCs from the stem cell graft donor, taken from the stem cell graft. The clonotype originates from a human donor who donated a stem cell graft to a child with Wiskott-Aldrich syndrome. The chain joins TRBV5-6 to TRBJ2-2; TRBD1 aligns across 7 bases. CDR3 bases: TGTGCCAGCAGCTCGGACAGGCGAATCGTCAGGTTGGCCGGGGAGCTGTTTTTT. Protein product: CASSSDRRIVRLAGELFF.